The 23 T cell receptor beta chains below all came from one sample that was sequenced in a study of blood T cells in healthy people across ages. A sample-barcoded 5' primer and a J-beta primer mix were used in a second PCR of roughly 6 to 12 cycles. TCRdb re-called the 5' RACE reads with MiXCR, one entry per CDR3 protein. The data show 800,000 to 950,000 distinct CDR3 sequences, with about 29% seen just once and 10% to 13% held by the top ten. The same data also contributed to another study, on T cells of mothers and their children.

Sequences were obtained from blood. These TCRs come from a woman in her 40s in good health.

This clonotype was seen at least ten times. The rearrangement joins TRBV7-2 to TRBJ1-2; 8 positions agree with TRBD1. The ends lost 4 bases at V and 4 bases at J; junction bases unmatched: 5. The CDR3 totals 14 residues. The germline V gene has CDR1 SGHTA and CDR2 FQGNSA. The CDR3 DNA is TGTGCCAGCAGCTCGACAGGGGAGGGCTATGGCTACACCTTC. Protein product: CASSSTGEGYGYTF.

Here the CDR3 reads CASSDGSRVNIQYF. The CDR3, as DNA: TGTGCCAGCAGCGACGGGTCGCGAGTAAACATTCAGTACTTC. The J gene is TRBJ2-5, the V gene TRBV7-6; D ambiguous. The tail of the sequence fits TRBJ2-4 better, so the J call may be wrong. The germline gives CDR1 SGHVS, CDR2 FNYEAQ. This CDR3 spans 14 amino acids.

The gene calls are TRBV7-9 and TRBJ1-5; no clear D. The V gene lost 2 bases and the J gene lost 4 bases, with 9 bases spanning the gap. The CDR3 contains 14 residues. The V gene's germline CDR1 is SEHNR and CDR2 FQNEAQ (reference sequence). DNA of the CDR3: TGTGCCAGCAGCTTAAGCGAGCTAAATCAGCCCCAGCATTTT. Its translation is CASSLSELNQPQHF.

The V and J genes are TRBV2 and TRBJ2-3; tentatively, D is TRBD1 (6 bases). Germline V gives CDR1 SNHLY, CDR2 FYNNEI. The CDR3 is made up of 15 amino acids. The V gene lost 5 bases and the J gene lost 3 bases, with 15 bases spanning the gap. CDR3 sequence reads: CASSLQGPLTDTQYF. The CDR3 DNA reads as TGTGCCAGCAGTCTACAGGGCCCCCTGACAGATACGCAGTATTTT.

This clonotype has a count of ten or more. This sequence joins TRBV4-1 and TRBJ2-5; D is possibly TRBD2 (5 bases). Germline CDR1 reads MGHRA; CDR2 reads YSYEKL. Trimming left V 2 bases short and J 5 bases short, with 12 bases between. This CDR3 is built from 14 residues. This CDR3 reads CASSQTDPGETQYF. CDR3 nucleotides: TGCGCCAGCAGCCAAACGGACCCGGGGGAGACCCAGTACTTC.

This clonotype was found once. The chain combines TRBV18 with TRBJ2-3, with 10 bases fitting TRBD2. V dropped 1 base and J dropped 5; count of bases not matched to a gene: 6. Germline lookup yields CDR1 KGHSH and CDR2 LQKENI. This CDR3 has 16 amino acids. DNA of the CDR3: TGTGCCAGCTCACCACAGCGGGGGGGAGCCGGAGATACGCAGTATTTT. This codes for CASSPQRGGAGDTQYF.

V gene TRBV27 combines with J gene TRBJ1-1; D possibly corresponds to TRBD1 (6 bases). This CDR3 is 16 amino acids long. Trimming stripped 8 bases from V and 5 bases from J, with 24 bases between. The germline CDR1 and CDR2 sequences are MNHEY and SMNVEV (reference sequence). CDR3: CASVALGGAGRTEAFF. The CDR3 DNA is TGTGCCAGCGTGGCCCTGGGGGGGGCTGGTCGGACTGAAGCTTTCTTT.

This clonotype was recorded a few times. The chain has TRBV7-8 and TRBJ2-5; the match to TRBD1 covers 8 bases. The length of the CDR3 is 17 residues. CDR1 and CDR2 (germline): SGHVS, FQNEAQ. The V gene end was trimmed by 1 base and the J gene end by 3 bases; junction bases not matched to a gene: 10. CDR3: CASSLVPRGLLKETQYF. CDR3 nucleotides: TGTGCCAGCAGCTTAGTTCCCAGGGGGCTATTGAAAGAGACCCAGTACTTC.

This chain uses TRBV5-6 with TRBJ2-5, with D hard to call. Trimming took 1 base from V and 1 from J, leaving 11 bases between them. Germline CDR1 SGHDT, CDR2 YYEEEE. The CDR3 totals 15 residues. The CDR3 loop is CASSLTQDFQETQYF. The CDR3 bases are TGTGCCAGCAGCTTGACCCAAGACTTCCAAGAGACCCAGTACTTC.

DNA of the CDR3: TGCGCCAGCAGCTTGGCCTGGGAGGGAGCTAACTATGGCTACACCTTC. Its protein is CASSLAWEGANYGYTF. The V gene is TRBV5-1, the J gene TRBJ1-2; D call uncertain. V lost 0 bases, J lost 0 bases, and 12 bases lay in between. CDR1 is SGHRS and CDR2 is YFSETQ in the germline V gene. This CDR3 has 16 residues. The variable domain in full, with the rest retrieved from reference TRBV5-1 and TRBJ1-2, is KAGVTQTPRYLIKTRGQQVTLSCSPISGHRSVSWYQQTPGQGLQFLFEYFSETQRNKGNFPGRFSGRQFSNSRSEMNVSTLELGDSALYLCASSLAWEGANYGYTFGSGTRLTVV.

This clonotype has a count of ten or more. This chain uses TRBV27 with TRBJ2-7, with 7 bases aligning to TRBD1. The CDR3 covers 14 residues. Germline CDR1 reads MNHEY; CDR2 reads SMNVEV (reference sequence). J gave up 2 bases and V 4 bases, and 5 bases lay outside the gene matches. The CDR3 coding sequence is TGTGCCAGCAGTTCCGACAGGGCCCCCTACGAGCAGTACTTC. Encoded protein: CASSSDRAPYEQYF.

This clonotype has more than one count but fewer than ten. V usage is TRBV6-2 or TRBV6-3 and J usage is TRBJ2-7, with D perhaps assigned TRBD1 or TRBD2 (6 bases each). V was clipped by 1 base and J by 3 bases, with 16 bases between them. The CDR3 runs to 16 residues. Germline loops: CDR1 MNHEY, CDR2 SVGEGT. The CDR3 loop reads CASSYFGGLLNYEQYF. CDR3 nucleotide sequence: TGTGCCAGCAGTTACTTCGGGGGCCTCCTAAACTACGAGCAGTACTTC.

This clonotype was picked up a small number of times. V gene TRBV18 combines with J gene TRBJ2-3; maybe TRBD2 (6 bases). Trimming removed 2 bases at V and 3 bases at J, with 12 bases between. Germline V gene data show CDR1 as KGHSH and CDR2 as LQKENI. This CDR3 is 15 amino acids long. CDR3 nucleotides: TGTGCCAGCTCACCATCGGGGGAGCGAACAGATACGCAGTATTTT. Its protein product is CASSPSGERTDTQYF.

This clonotype was observed a few times. The rearrangement uses TRBV27 and TRBJ1-1; D gene unclear. CDR1 and CDR2 from the germline V gene are MNHEY and SMNVEV (reference sequence). This CDR3 region has 13 residues. V was cut by 3 bases and J by 7 bases, with 12 bases left in between. In nucleotides, the CDR3 is TGTGCCAGCAGTTTCCCGGGGTATGGTGAAGCTTTCTTT. Translated: CASSFPGYGEAFF.

In the case of this clonotype: A read error may be the cause here, since a much bigger clone is one base away. This chain uses TRBV29-1 with TRBJ1-2, with D perhaps TRBD1 (6 bases). Trimming pared 4 bases from V and 6 bases from J, leaving 18 bases between. The CDR3 length is 14 residues. Germline CDR1 reads SQVTM; CDR2 reads ANQGSEA. The CDR3 reads CSVGRRQANNGYTF. The CDR3 nucleotides are TGCAGCGTTGGGCGACGACAGGCAAACAATGGCTACACCTTC.

This clonotype was detected ten times or more. This rearrangement joins TRBV5-1 to TRBJ2-3; D is possibly TRBD2 (6 bases). This CDR3 contains 16 residues. Germline V gene data show CDR1 as SGHRS and CDR2 as YFSETQ. Deletions cut 0 bases from V and 1 base from J, with 12 bases between. The CDR3 region is CASSLAASVGTDTQYF. For the CDR3, the DNA is TGCGCCAGCAGCTTGGCAGCTAGCGTCGGCACAGATACGCAGTATTTT.

There are many counts of this clonotype. It may be a read error: a sequence one base away is much more abundant. The J gene is TRBJ2-5, the V gene TRBV10-3; a possible D gene is TRBD1 (6 bases). The length of the CDR3 is 13 residues. Germline lookup yields CDR1 ENHRY and CDR2 SYGVKD. The V end was cut by 11 bases, the J end by 5 bases, with 18 bases between. CDR3 DNA: TGTGCCGCCGCCACAGGGTTGTCCGAGACCCAGTACTTC. Protein product: CAAATGLSETQYF.

A note on this clonotype: This may stem from a read error, because a much larger clone lies one nucleotide away. The chain has TRBV5-1 and TRBJ2-1; D may correspond to TRBD1 or TRBD2 (5 bases each). V was clipped by 3 bases and J by 2 bases, with 15 bases between them. The CDR3 loop spans 16 amino acids. Germline V gene sequence: CDR1 SGHRS, CDR2 YFSETQ. In nucleotides, the CDR3 is TGCGCCAGCAGCTGGGGGATGGGCAGGCCCTACAATGAGCAGTTCTTC. It is translated as CASSWGMGRPYNEQFF.

Of note for this clonotype: A read error may be the cause here, since a much bigger clone is one base away. The V call is TRBV9, the J call TRBJ2-2; 10 positions agree with TRBD2. The CDR3 loop spans 15 amino acids. Germline V gene data show CDR1 as SGDLS and CDR2 as YYNGEE. The CDR3 protein is CASSPSGGNTGERFF. The CDR3 nucleotides read TGTGCCAGCAGCCCTAGCGGGGGAAACACCGGGGAGCGGTTTTTT. The entire variable domain, with the rest obtained from reference TRBV9 and TRBJ2-2, is as follows: DSGVTQTPKHLITATGQRVTLRCSPRSGDLSVYWYQQSLDQGLQFLIQYYNGEERAKGNILERFSAQQFPDLHSELNLSSLELGDSALYFCASSPSGGNTGERFFGEGSRLTVL.

This clonotype came up a few times. The gene calls are TRBV4-1 and TRBJ1-2, with D perhaps matching TRBD1 (6 bases). V lost 0 bases and J 2 bases, leaving 13 bases between the germline ends. This CDR3 spans 16 amino acids. Per the germline V gene, CDR1 is MGHRA and CDR2 is YSYEKL. The CDR3 is CASSQDPGGSNYGYTF. In DNA, the CDR3 is TGCGCCAGCAGCCAAGATCCCGGGGGCTCAAACTATGGCTACACCTTC.

This clonotype has only one observation. The rearrangement joins TRBV12-3 or TRBV12-4 to TRBJ2-1; D uncertain. V lost 3 bases, J lost 4 bases, and 10 bases lay in between. The CDR3 has 14 residues. The CDR3 bases are TGTGCCAGCAGTTTGGCCAACAGATACAATGAGCAGTTCTTC. Residues: CASSLANRYNEQFF.

The gene calls are TRBV5-6 and TRBJ2-7, with 8 bases fitting TRBD1. The CDR3 spans 15 residues. The J segment lost 3 bases and the V segment lost 3 bases, leaving 8 bases of the junction unmatched. Germline V lookup: CDR1 SGHDT, CDR2 YYEEEE. The CDR3 sequence: CASSSNNRGFYEQYF. CDR3 in DNA: TGTGCCAGCAGCTCGAATAACAGGGGGTTCTACGAGCAGTACTTC.

This clonotype was seen repeatedly, ten times or more. The chain joins TRBV4-3 to TRBJ2-5, with no clear D. Germline V gene lookup returns CDR1 LGHNA and CDR2 YSLEER. The CDR3 contains 15 residues. Trimming left V 0 bases short and J 2 bases short, with 10 bases between. Written as DNA, the CDR3 is TGCGCCAGCAGCCAAGATCGGCTAGGACAAGAGACCCAGTACTTC. Its translation: CASSQDRLGQETQYF.